Only a few counts were recorded for the clone carrying this T cell receptor (beta chain). TCRdb ran MiXCR on the RACE reads and lists one entry per CDR3 protein. The table lists 85,000 or so distinct CDR3 sequences, about 11% of them singletons, with around 4% in the top ten. Indicated time point: patch test 1, 2 weeks after DPC sensitization. Treatment of the sample: therapeutic diphenylcyclopropenone sensitization with weekly scalp DPC. The CDR3 length is 14 residues. Germline CDR1 is ENHRY and CDR2 is SYGVKD. V was trimmed by 8 bases and J by 11 bases, leaving 21 bases between them. This sample is drawn from a study of human T cells and chemical hapten exposure.

The gene calls are TRBV10-3 and TRBJ2-2; D may match TRBD1 or TRBD2 (5 bases each). The source of this sequence is a woman aged 45 to 65 with alopecia areata. Some clones in this sample may be carry-over from other donors' samples. The source material was whole blood, sampled in connection with sensitization to the hapten diphenylcyclopropenone (DPC). The CDR3 is CAISYGGARGELFF. The CDR3 bases are TGTGCCATCTCGTACGGCGGAGCGAGGGGAGAGCTGTTTTTT.